This T cell receptor beta chain was documented in a study of shared clonotypes between healthy human individuals (dated by TCRdb to the early 2020s). The study in broad terms: The cohort comprised a couple of women and a few men aged 18 to 49 years. For each donor, CD4 naive and CD4 memory were each given three plates, CD8 naive was given two plates, and CD8 memory was given one plate. Blood TCR repertoires of a handful of healthy adults were deeply sequenced to estimate repertoire size and the extent of clonotype sharing between individuals. Libraries were prepared and TCR repertoires were sequenced by different laboratories using diverse techniques, in order to increase sequencing depth and limit assay-specific biases. Per donor, leukapheresis produced somewhere between about 0.85 and 8.9 billion PBMCs. General findings and caveats noted by the study authors: Sampling was restricted to blood, and TCR repertoires in tissues likely differ from the TCR repertoires found in blood. Higher generation probabilities were observed for clonotypes shared by all four sorted-subset donors than for non-shared clonotypes. Because the study included a small number of donors, the genetic and exposure-history diversity represented was limited. Pairwise subsampling led to the expectation that sequencing depth would affect the degree of clonotype sharing among donors. Rarefaction of sorted-subset datasets indicated incomplete sequencing despite the large sequencing depth. Sharing across several donors was observed for approximately 4.6% of naive CD4, under 4% of naive CD8, over 2% of memory CD4, and less than 0.45% of memory CD8 clonotypes. Estimated clonotype richness was generally larger for naive than for memory subsets.

To note about this clone: Its antigen specificity is not known. No base quality information exists; no much larger clone differs at one position.

The donors were healthy, HIV-negative adults with no recently reported acute infections or vaccinations. Every donor was a Caucasian adult living in Nashville, Tennessee, USA. CD4+ T cells were enriched by magnetic negative selection, after which naive cells were positively selected on CD45RA and the negative fraction was taken as the memory subset. After blood collection by leukapheresis, PBMCs were isolated using Ficoll-Histopaque density gradient centrifugation and then cryopreserved in the vapor phase of liquid nitrogen. Purity and quantity of every magnetically sorted T cell population were checked by analytical flow cytometry. Genomic DNA was isolated from each sorted fraction and quantified by UV absorbance on a Nanodrop 2000c. Using the deep immunoSEQ assay, TCR CDR3 regions were amplified from genomic DNA by multiplex PCR. For each cell subset, the extracted genomic DNA was distributed evenly across all wells of several immunoSEQ 96-well plates, and each plate served as one replicate. For sorted subsets, about 0.2 ug genomic DNA, equal to approximately 30,000 T cell genomes, was loaded into each replicate PCR. Purified libraries were measured with a Qubit 3.0 fluorometer, size-checked on a Bioanalyzer 2100, and measured again with the KAPA Library Quantification kit. Every immunoSEQ 96-well plate was sequenced on a dedicated single-read 150-cycle Illumina NextSeq 550 flow cell. The paper's data handling went like this. Because the immunoSEQ output held only junctional sequences and lacked quality scores, the filtering could not match the filtering applied to full-length reads. To assign V/J genes and CDR3, sequences were annotated using PyIR, a Python wrapper for IgBLAST v1.9, with IMGT germline references. Reads were removed for weak V/J assignments (E-value above 1e-6), missing CDR3, stop codons, out-of-frame junctions, or ambiguous translated residues. A V3J clonotype was defined by an identical inferred V gene, J gene, and CDR3 amino acid sequence. Percentage overlap between repertoires was calculated by dividing the number of shared unique clonotypes by the size of the smaller repertoire. Repertoire richness was assessed with RTK rarefaction, the Chao1 estimator, and Recon v2.1 estimates of unobserved clonotypes. Generation probabilities were computed with OLGA for all TCRbeta clonotypes obtained by the gDNA method from a few donors. The table was pulled from immuneACCESS by TCRdb, which kept in-frame rearrangements only. Such tables lose some clones; where checked, under half of the loss comes from unresolved V genes, and the rest has no known cause. V and J calls and clone size follow that table, whereas D and trimming were derived from the DNA. This sample is represented by about 2 million clones; approximately 95% of them were singletons. 0.13% of the sample is held by the ten biggest clonotypes.

This TCR came from a man in his late teens or twenties in good health. The sequenced material came from naive CD4+ T cells sorted from blood. This specimen's cell subset or site label, interpreted: CD45RA+ positively selected.

The DNA is as follows: TGTGCCAGCGACAGGGTAAAAGAAGCTTTCTTT. The resulting protein is CASDRVKEAFF. The rearrangement joined TRBV2 to TRBJ1-1, with TRBD1 matching 7 junction bases. The CDR3 measures 11 amino acids from cysteine to phenylalanine. The only DNA kept is the CDR3, 33 bases in frame from the first base. V loses 8 bases at its end and J loses 8 bases; junction bases beyond the gene matches: 5. CDR1 and CDR2, looked up from the germline V gene, are SNHLY and FYNNEI.